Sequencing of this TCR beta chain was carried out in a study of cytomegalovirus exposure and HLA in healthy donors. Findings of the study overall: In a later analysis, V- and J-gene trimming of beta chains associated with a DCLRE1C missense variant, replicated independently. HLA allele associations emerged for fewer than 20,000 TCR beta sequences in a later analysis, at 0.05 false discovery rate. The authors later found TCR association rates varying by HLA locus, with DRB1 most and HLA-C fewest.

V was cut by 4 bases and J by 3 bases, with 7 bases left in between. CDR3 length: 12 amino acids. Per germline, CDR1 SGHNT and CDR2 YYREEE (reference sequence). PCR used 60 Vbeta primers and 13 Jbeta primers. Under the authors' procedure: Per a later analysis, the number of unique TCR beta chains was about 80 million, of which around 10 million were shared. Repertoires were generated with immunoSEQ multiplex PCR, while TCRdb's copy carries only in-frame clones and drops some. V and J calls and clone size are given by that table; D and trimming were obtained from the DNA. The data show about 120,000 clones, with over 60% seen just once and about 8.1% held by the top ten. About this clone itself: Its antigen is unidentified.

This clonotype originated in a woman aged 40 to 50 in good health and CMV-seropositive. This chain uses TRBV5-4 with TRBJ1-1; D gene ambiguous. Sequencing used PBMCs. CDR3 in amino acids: CASSPRDTEAFF. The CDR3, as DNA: TGTGCCAGCAGCCCGCGGGACACTGAAGCTTTCTTT.